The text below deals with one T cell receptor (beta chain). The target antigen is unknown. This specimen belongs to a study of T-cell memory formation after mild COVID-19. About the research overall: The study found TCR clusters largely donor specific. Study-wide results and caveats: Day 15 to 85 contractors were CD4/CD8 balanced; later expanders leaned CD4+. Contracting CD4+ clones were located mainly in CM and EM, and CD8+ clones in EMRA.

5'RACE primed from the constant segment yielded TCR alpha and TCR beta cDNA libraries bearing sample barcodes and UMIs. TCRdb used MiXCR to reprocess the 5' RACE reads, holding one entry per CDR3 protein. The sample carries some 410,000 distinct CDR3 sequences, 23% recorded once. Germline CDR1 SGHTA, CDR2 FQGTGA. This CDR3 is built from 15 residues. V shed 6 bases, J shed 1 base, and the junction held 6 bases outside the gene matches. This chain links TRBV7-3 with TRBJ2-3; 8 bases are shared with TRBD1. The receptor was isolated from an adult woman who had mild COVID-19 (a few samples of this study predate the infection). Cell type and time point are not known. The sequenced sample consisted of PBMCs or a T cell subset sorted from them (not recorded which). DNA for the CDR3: TGTGCCAGCAGTCTTTCCAGGGGGCGCACAGATACGCAGTATTTT. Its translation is CASSLSRGRTDTQYF.